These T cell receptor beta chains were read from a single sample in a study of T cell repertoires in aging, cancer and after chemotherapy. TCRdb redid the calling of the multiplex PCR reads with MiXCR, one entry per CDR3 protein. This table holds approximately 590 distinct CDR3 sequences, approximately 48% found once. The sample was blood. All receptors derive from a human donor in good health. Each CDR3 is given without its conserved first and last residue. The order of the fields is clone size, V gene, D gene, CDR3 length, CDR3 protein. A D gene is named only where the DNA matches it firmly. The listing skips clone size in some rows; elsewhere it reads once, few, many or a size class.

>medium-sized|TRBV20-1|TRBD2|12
SVSLTSGSYEQY
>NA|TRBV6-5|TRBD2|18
ASSQNHTLTSGGAVETQY
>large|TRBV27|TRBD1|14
ASSSPSGQGIYEQY
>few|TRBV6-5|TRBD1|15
ASRRVGGTGINEKLF
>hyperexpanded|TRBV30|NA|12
AWSVGIQRGGYT
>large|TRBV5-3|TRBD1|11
ARRQGAPHEQY
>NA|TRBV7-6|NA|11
ASSPSGGIGYT
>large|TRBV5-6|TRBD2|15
ASSRRGTSGVMETQY
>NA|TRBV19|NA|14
ASTPAGRVPHQPQH
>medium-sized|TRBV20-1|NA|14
SAREEGGRPGNTIY